A selection of T cell receptor beta chains follows, all from one sample in a study of beta chain features in type 1 diabetes. Data came from immunoSEQ multiplex PCR; TCRdb stores just in-frame clones and leaves some out. The data hold 600,000 to 700,000 clones, with around an eighth observed a single time. The specimen sequenced was naive CD4+ T cells from blood. These receptors all come from a man in his thirties or forties with type 1 diabetes. Each CDR3 is given with its conserved first and last residue. The order of the fields is V gene, J gene, CDR3 protein.

v_call: TRBV7-2
j_call: TRBJ2-1
cdr3_aa: CASSRRDLEQFF

v_call: TRBV28
j_call: TRBJ2-1
cdr3_aa: CASSFSGGARDEQFF

v_call: TRBV9
j_call: TRBJ2-3
cdr3_aa: CASSVHRGRTDTQYF

v_call: TRBV9
j_call: TRBJ2-3
cdr3_aa: CASSVDGSGGPAYF

v_call: TRBV7-2
j_call: TRBJ1-2
cdr3_aa: CASSLPPAGYTF

v_call: TRBV29-1
j_call: TRBJ2-2
cdr3_aa: CALAGNTGELFF

v_call: TRBV6-1
j_call: TRBJ1-5
cdr3_aa: CASSELDRGNQPQHF

v_call: TRBV27
j_call: TRBJ2-5
cdr3_aa: CASSKGLTYQETQYF

v_call: TRBV6-6
j_call: TRBJ2-1
cdr3_aa: CASGLGAGNYNEQFF

v_call: TRBV4-3
j_call: TRBJ2-2
cdr3_aa: CASSQDLISGGNTGELFF

v_call: TRBV9
j_call: TRBJ1-2
cdr3_aa: CASSRLGQSSGYTF

v_call: TRBV7-8
j_call: TRBJ1-5
cdr3_aa: CASSLRQGVQPQHF

v_call: TRBV28
j_call: TRBJ2-7
cdr3_aa: CASSLAGHPYEQYF

v_call: TRBV27
j_call: TRBJ2-7
cdr3_aa: CASSMKYSYEQYF

v_call: TRBV9
j_call: TRBJ2-3
cdr3_aa: CASSAVLGSTDTQYF

v_call: TRBV6-5
j_call: TRBJ1-1
cdr3_aa: CASSYLGGARSEAFF

v_call: TRBV9
j_call: TRBJ2-1
cdr3_aa: CASSPDEGFFQFF

v_call: TRBV29-1
j_call: TRBJ1-2
cdr3_aa: CSVAQGYTF

v_call: TRBV18
j_call: TRBJ2-6
cdr3_aa: CASSPGIRDRGFYGANVLTF

v_call: TRBV7-9
j_call: TRBJ1-4
cdr3_aa: CASSQGGNEKLFF

v_call: TRBV25-1
j_call: TRBJ1-1
cdr3_aa: CASWDREGTEAFF

v_call: TRBV7-9
j_call: TRBJ1-5
cdr3_aa: CASSPGEGVQPQHF

v_call: TRBV27
j_call: TRBJ2-7
cdr3_aa: CASSSGTGKNEQYF

v_call: TRBV18
j_call: TRBJ2-1
cdr3_aa: CASSPNRDEQFF

v_call: TRBV9
j_call: TRBJ2-1
cdr3_aa: CASSFSGDYNEQFF

v_call: TRBV25-1
j_call: TRBJ1-4
cdr3_aa: CASSDFRGANEKLFF

v_call: TRBV7-2
j_call: TRBJ1-2
cdr3_aa: CASSFTGGQGNYGYTF

v_call: TRBV13
j_call: TRBJ1-6
cdr3_aa: CASSLAAGRYNSPLHF

v_call: TRBV7-9
j_call: TRBJ2-2
cdr3_aa: CASSFGQNTGELFF

v_call: TRBV19
j_call: TRBJ2-3
cdr3_aa: CASRPEGQGADTQYF

v_call: TRBV7-2
j_call: TRBJ2-1
cdr3_aa: CASSSGLASYYNEQFF

v_call: TRBV6-6
j_call: TRBJ2-3
cdr3_aa: CASSSLVQYF

v_call: TRBV15
j_call: TRBJ1-3
cdr3_aa: CATSRVSAGGNTIYF

v_call: TRBV29-1
j_call: TRBJ2-7
cdr3_aa: CSVYDGSYEQYF

v_call: TRBV7-2
j_call: TRBJ1-3
cdr3_aa: CASRQGFSGNTIYF

v_call: TRBV10-3
j_call: TRBJ1-5
cdr3_aa: CAIRDRVDQPQHF

v_call: TRBV4-1
j_call: TRBJ2-1
cdr3_aa: CASSQVPGGTSGGNEQFF

v_call: TRBV9
j_call: TRBJ2-1
cdr3_aa: CASSVALWALEQFF

v_call: TRBV28
j_call: TRBJ2-1
cdr3_aa: CASSLYPGGNEQFF